Presented here are 14 T cell receptor beta chains from one specimen sequenced in a study of T cell responses to AZD1222 COVID-19 vaccine (dated by TCRdb to the early 2020s). Explained via the paper, the time point label denotes: baseline before first vaccination. The library was obtained by the immunoSEQ multiplex PCR assay. The source is immuneACCESS, and TCRdb retained only in-frame sequences with V and J called. Part of the clones is not carried over; for the studies checked, unresolved V genes explain less than half of this, and the remainder is unexplained. The sample contains approximately 97,000 clones, about 90% of them found a single time. The ten top clones hold approximately 8.3% of the sample. This material consisted of peripheral blood, taken on day 0 of AZD1222 vaccination. The origin of the receptors is an adult in good health.

The genes are TRBV7-9 and TRBJ1-6; 8 bases are shared with TRBD1. CDR3 size: 15 residues. Germline loops: CDR1 SEHNR, CDR2 FQNEAQ (reference sequence). V was pared by 2 bases and J by 8 bases, with 5 bases of the junction left unmatched. The CDR3 DNA is TGTGCCAGCAGCTTACCGACGACAGGGGATTCACCCCTCCACTTT. It yields the protein CASSLPTTGDSPLHF.

The chain couples TRBV6-1 to TRBJ2-7; D is ambiguous. The CDR3 is 14 amino acids. V shed 1 base and J shed 3 bases, with 10 bases lying between them. CDR1 is MNHNS and CDR2 is SASEGT in the germline V gene. CDR3 DNA: TGTGCCAGCAGTGAAGGGCCAGAGCACTACGAGCAGTACTTC. Protein: CASSEGPEHYEQYF.

Only one count was recorded for this clone. The chain uses TRBV20-1 and TRBJ1-2, with D uncertain. Germline CDR1 DFQATT, CDR2 SNEGSKA (reference sequence). Trimming left V 6 bases short and J 2 bases short, with 7 bases between. The CDR3 covers 11 residues. The CDR3 DNA reads TGCAGTGCCGGAGGAAACTATGGCTACACCTTC. It is translated as CSAGGNYGYTF.

The V call is TRBV6-2 or TRBV6-3, the J call TRBJ1-1, with D maybe TRBD1 (6 bases). This CDR3 comprises 14 residues. Germline V gene sequence: CDR1 MNHEY, CDR2 SVGEGT. V gave up 5 bases and J gave up 7 bases, with 17 bases separating them. CDR3 nucleotide sequence: TGTGCCAGCAGTGGTCCACAGGGACACCGTGAAGCTTTCTTT. As protein: CASSGPQGHREAFF.

This clone has just a few counts. This rearrangement joins TRBV27 to TRBJ2-7; 13 nucleotides line up with TRBD2. The germline V gene encodes CDR1 MNHEY and CDR2 SMNVEV (reference sequence). Trimming took 6 bases from V and 6 from J; bases not matched to a gene: 5. The CDR3 is made up of 14 amino acids. The CDR3 nucleotides read TGTGCCAGCAGGCCCGGGACTAGCGGGACCGAGCAGTACTTC. It specifies CASRPGTSGTEQYF.

The chain employs TRBV18 and TRBJ1-2; no firm D call. The CDR3 runs to 16 residues. Germline lookup yields CDR1 KGHSH and CDR2 LQKENI. V was pared by 0 bases and J by 4 bases, with 15 bases between. The CDR3 DNA reads TGTGCCAGCTCACCACCCCCGTTGGGCCCCTCCTATGGCTACACCTTC. Protein sequence: CASSPPPLGPSYGYTF.

The V and J genes are TRBV10-3 and TRBJ1-3; D ambiguous. V gave up 0 bases and J gave up 0 bases, with 12 bases separating them. In germline, CDR1 is ENHRY, CDR2 SYGVKD. The CDR3 spans 17 residues. CDR3 coding DNA: TGTGCCATCAGTGAGTCCCCAGGATACGTCTCTGGAAACACCATATATTTT. The encoded protein is CAISESPGYVSGNTIYF.

The V gene is TRBV5-1, the J gene TRBJ1-1; no reliable D call. The length of the CDR3 is 15 residues. Trimming cost V 0 bases and J 5 bases, with 14 bases left between them. Germline V gene lookup returns CDR1 SGHRS and CDR2 YFSETQ. DNA of the CDR3: TGCGCCAGCAGCTTGGCCGGGTCGTCAGGAACTGAAGCTTTCTTT. Translation gives CASSLAGSSGTEAFF. Based on the CDR3 plus reference TRBV5-1 and TRBJ1-1, the full variable domain is KAGVTQTPRYLIKTRGQQVTLSCSPISGHRSVSWYQQTPGQGLQFLFEYFSETQRNKGNFPGRFSGRQFSNSRSEMNVSTLELGDSALYLCASSLAGSSGTEAFFGQGTRLTVV.

V is TRBV27 and J is TRBJ1-1; tentatively, D is TRBD1 (5 bases). The CDR3 is 14 residues long. From germline, CDR1 is MNHEY and CDR2 SMNVEV (reference sequence). The V gene lost 5 bases and the J gene lost 7 bases, with 17 bases spanning the gap. The CDR3 protein is CASSRRLGGSEAFF. The CDR3 DNA follows: TGTGCCAGCAGTCGCAGATTGGGGGGGAGTGAAGCTTTCTTT.

This clone is medium-sized (0.01 to 0.1%) within its sample. The chain couples TRBV6-4 to TRBJ2-3; the match to TRBD1 covers 12 bases. The CDR3 totals 15 residues. J lost 4 bases, V lost 3 bases, and 2 bases had no gene match. CDR1 and CDR2 (germline): MRHNA, SNTAGT. CDR3 in amino acids: CASSEGTGGPDTQYF. CDR3 DNA sequence: TGTGCCAGCAGTGAGGGGACAGGGGGCCCAGATACGCAGTATTTT.

CDR3 region: CASSFRGGSYNEQFF. In nucleotides, the CDR3 is TGTGCCAGCAGTTTCAGGGGCGGATCGTACAATGAGCAGTTCTTC. The chain uses TRBV6-2 or TRBV6-3 and TRBJ2-1; weak D call: TRBD1 (6 bases). Germline CDR1 and CDR2: MNHEY and SVGEGT. V was clipped by 4 bases and J by 4 bases, with 14 bases between them. The CDR3 totals 15 residues.

This chain connects TRBV12-3 or TRBV12-4 to TRBJ1-4; D might be TRBD1 (5 bases). V dropped 6 bases and J dropped 4 bases, with 9 bases sitting between them. The CDR3 totals 13 residues. CDR3 loop: CASSLQVNEKLFF. DNA for the CDR3: TGTGCCAGCAGCCTACAGGTTAATGAAAAACTGTTTTTT.

The chain employs TRBV5-1 and TRBJ2-7; D remains ambiguous. Deletions cut 4 bases from V and 3 bases from J, with 14 bases between. Germline CDR1 and CDR2: SGHRS and YFSETQ. The CDR3 has 14 amino acids. In DNA form, the CDR3 reads TGCGCCAGCAGCGAGATTACGGTTAACTACGAGCAGTACTTC. Amino acid sequence: CASSEITVNYEQYF.

This chain connects TRBV3-1 (or the pseudogene TRBV3-2) to TRBJ1-2; D remains ambiguous. From germline, CDR1 is LGHDT and CDR2 YNNKEL (reference sequence). The CDR3 length is 12 residues. The V end lost 0 bases, the J end lost 8 bases, and 7 bases lay between the germline ends. The CDR3: CASSQDVAGYTF. As DNA, the CDR3 is TGTGCCAGCAGCCAAGATGTCGCGGGCTACACCTTC.